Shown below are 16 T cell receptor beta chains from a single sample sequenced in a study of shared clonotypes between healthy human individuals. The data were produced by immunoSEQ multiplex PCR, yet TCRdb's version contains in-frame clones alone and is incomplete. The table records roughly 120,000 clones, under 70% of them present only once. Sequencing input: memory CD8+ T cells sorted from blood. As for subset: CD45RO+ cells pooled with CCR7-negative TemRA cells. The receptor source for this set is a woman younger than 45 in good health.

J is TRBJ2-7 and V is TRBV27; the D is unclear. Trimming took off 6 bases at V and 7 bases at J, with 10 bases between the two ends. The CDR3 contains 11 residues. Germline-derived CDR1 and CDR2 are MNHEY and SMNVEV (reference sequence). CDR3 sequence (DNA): TGTGCCAGCAGGGGTCCCTGGGAGCAGTACTTC. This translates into CASRGPWEQYF.

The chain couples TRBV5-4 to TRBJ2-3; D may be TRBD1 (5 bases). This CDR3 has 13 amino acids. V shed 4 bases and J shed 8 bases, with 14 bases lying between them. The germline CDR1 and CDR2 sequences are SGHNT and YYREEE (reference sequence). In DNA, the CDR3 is TGTGCCAGCAGCCCAGGCTATGGGGCTACGCAGTATTTT. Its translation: CASSPGYGATQYF.

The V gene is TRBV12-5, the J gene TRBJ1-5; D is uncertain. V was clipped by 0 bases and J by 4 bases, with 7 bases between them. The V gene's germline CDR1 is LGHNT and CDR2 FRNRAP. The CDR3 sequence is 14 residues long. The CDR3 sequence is CASGLVGRNQPQHF. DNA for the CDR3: TGTGCTAGTGGTTTGGTTGGCAGGAATCAGCCCCAGCATTTT.

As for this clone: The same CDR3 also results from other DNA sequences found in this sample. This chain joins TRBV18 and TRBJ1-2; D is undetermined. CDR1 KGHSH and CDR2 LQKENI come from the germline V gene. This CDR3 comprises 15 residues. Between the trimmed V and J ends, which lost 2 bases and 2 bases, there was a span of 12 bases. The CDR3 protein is CASSPRSDPNYGYTF. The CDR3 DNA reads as TGTGCCAGCTCACCAAGGTCAGATCCCAACTATGGCTACACCTTC.

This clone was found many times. The chain's CDR3 is CASSLWAQRGSGANVLTF. The CDR3, as DNA: TGTGCCAGCAGTTTATGGGCCCAGCGGGGCTCTGGGGCCAACGTCCTGACTTTC. V and J are TRBV28 and TRBJ2-6, with 7 nucleotides matching TRBD2. V gave up 0 bases and J gave up 0 bases; unmatched junction bases: 5. The CDR3 length is 18 residues. CDR1 MDHEN and CDR2 SYDVKM come from the germline V gene. Using reference TRBV28 and TRBJ2-6 for the parts outside the CDR3, the full variable domain is DVKVTQSSRYLVKRTGEKVFLECVQDMDHENMFWYRQDPGLGLRLIYFSYDVKMKEKGDIPEGYSVSREKKERFSLILESASTNQTSMYLCASSLWAQRGSGANVLTFGAGSRLTVL.

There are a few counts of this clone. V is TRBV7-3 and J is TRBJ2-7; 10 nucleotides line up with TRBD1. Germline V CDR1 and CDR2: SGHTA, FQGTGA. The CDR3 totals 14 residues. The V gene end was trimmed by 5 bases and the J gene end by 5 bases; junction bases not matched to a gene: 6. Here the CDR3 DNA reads TGTGCCAGCAGCCCAGGACAGGGGGGGAACGAGCAGTACTTC. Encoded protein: CASSPGQGGNEQYF. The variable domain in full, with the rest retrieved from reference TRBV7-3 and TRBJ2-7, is GAGVSQTPSNKVTEKGKYVELRCDPISGHTALYWYRQSLGQGPEFLIYFQGTGAADDSGLPNDRFFAVRPEGSVSTLKIQRTERGDSAVYLCASSPGQGGNEQYFGPGTRLTVT.

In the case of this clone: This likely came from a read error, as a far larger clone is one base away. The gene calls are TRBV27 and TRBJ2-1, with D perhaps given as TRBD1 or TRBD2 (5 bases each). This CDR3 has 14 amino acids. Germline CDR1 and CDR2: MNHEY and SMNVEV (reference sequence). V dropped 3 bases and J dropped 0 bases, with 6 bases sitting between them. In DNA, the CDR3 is TGTGCCAGCAGTTTGGGGGACTCCTACAATGAGCAGTTCTTC. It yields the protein CASSLGDSYNEQFF.

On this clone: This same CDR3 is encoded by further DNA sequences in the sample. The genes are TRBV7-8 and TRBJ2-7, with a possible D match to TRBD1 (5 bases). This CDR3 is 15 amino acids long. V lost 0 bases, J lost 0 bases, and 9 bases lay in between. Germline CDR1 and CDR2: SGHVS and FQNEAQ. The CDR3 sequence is CASSLAQGPSYEQYF. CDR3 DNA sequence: TGTGCCAGCAGCTTAGCGCAGGGCCCCTCCTACGAGCAGTACTTC.

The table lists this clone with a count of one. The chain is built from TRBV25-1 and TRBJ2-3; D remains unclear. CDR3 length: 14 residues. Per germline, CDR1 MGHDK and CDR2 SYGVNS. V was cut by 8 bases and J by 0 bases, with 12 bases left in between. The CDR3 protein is CASHSASSTDTQYF. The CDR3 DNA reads TGTGCCAGCCATTCCGCCTCGAGCACAGATACGCAGTATTTT.

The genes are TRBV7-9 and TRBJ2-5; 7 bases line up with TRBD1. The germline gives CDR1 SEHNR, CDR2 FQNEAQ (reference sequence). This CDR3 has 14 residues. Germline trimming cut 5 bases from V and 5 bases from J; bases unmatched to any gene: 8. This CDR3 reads CASSRTGTAETQYF. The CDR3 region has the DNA TGTGCCAGCAGCCGAACCGGGACAGCCGAGACCCAGTACTTC.

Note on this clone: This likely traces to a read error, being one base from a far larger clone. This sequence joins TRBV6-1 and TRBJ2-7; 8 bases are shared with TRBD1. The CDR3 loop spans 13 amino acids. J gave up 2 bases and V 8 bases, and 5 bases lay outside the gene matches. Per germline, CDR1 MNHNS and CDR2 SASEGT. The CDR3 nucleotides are TGTGCCAGCCAGGGACAGGAGACCTACGAGCAGTACTTC. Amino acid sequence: CASQGQETYEQYF.

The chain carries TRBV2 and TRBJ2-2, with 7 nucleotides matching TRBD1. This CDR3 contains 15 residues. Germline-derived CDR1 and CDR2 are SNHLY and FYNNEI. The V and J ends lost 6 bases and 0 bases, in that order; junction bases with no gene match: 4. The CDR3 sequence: CASRGQYSNTGELFF. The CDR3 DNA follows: TGTGCCAGCAGGGGACAGTACTCGAACACCGGGGAGCTGTTTTTT.

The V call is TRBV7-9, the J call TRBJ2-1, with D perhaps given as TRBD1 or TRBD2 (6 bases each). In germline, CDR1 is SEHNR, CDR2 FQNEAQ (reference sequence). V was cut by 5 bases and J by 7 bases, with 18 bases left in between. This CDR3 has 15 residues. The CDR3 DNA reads TGTGCCAGCAGCCCTACAGGGTCTGGGGGGAATGAGCAGTTCTTC. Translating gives CASSPTGSGGNEQFF.

CDR3 DNA sequence: TGTGCCAGCAGTTCCCACGCGGGAGTGGTAGACGAGCAGTACTTC. Translated, it gives CASSSHAGVVDEQYF. The V gene is TRBV28, the J gene TRBJ2-5; 7 bases fit TRBD2. The tail of the sequence fits TRBJ2-7 better, so the J call may be wrong. The germline V gene encodes CDR1 MDHEN and CDR2 SYDVKM. The CDR3 has 15 amino acids.

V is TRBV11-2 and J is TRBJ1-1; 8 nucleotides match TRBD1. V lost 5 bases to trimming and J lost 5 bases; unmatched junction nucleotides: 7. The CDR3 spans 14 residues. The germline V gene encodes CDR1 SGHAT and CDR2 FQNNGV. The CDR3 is CASSGYRGGTEAFF. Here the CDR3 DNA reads TGTGCCAGCAGCGGATACAGGGGGGGGACTGAAGCTTTCTTT.

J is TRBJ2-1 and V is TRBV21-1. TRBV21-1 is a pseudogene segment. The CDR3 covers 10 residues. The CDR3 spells CASRVGEQFF. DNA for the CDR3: TGTGCCAGCAGAGTCGGAGAGCAGTTCTTC.